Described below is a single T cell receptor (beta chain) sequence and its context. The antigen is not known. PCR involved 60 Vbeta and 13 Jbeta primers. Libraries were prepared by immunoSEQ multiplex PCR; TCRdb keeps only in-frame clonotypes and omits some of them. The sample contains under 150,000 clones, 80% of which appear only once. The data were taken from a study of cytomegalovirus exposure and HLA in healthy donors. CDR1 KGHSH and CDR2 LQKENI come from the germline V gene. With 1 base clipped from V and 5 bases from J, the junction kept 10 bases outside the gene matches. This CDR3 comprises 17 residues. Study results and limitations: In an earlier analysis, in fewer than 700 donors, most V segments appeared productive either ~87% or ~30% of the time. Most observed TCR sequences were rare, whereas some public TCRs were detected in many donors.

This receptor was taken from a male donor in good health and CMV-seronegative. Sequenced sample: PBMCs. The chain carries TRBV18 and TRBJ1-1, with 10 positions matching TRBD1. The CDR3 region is CASSPLPLGQGGTEAFF. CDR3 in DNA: TGTGCCAGCTCACCACTGCCTCTAGGACAGGGGGGGACTGAAGCTTTCTTT.